These T cell receptor beta chains were read from a single sample in a study of cytomegalovirus exposure and HLA in healthy donors. The table came from immunoSEQ multiplex PCR; TCRdb's copy has only in-frame clones and leaves some out. The sample includes tens of thousands of clones, under 85% of them seen just once. The sequenced sample was PBMCs. The receptors shown here come from a man aged 45-65 years in good health and CMV-seropositive. The CDR3 runs from the conserved cysteine through the conserved F or W. Fields, in order: clone size, D gene, J gene, V gene, CDR3 length, CDR3 protein, CDR3 DNA. D genes are given only for firm matches. Only part of the rows carry a size: once, few, many, or a class if the clone is expanded.

NA TRBD2 TRBJ2-2 TRBV6-1 14 CASKRDPNSGELFF TGTGCCAGCAAGCGGGACCCGAACTCCGGGGAGCTGTTTTTT
NA TRBD2 TRBJ2-2 TRBV5-1 14 CASSRGENTGELFF TGCGCCAGCAGCCGGGGGGAGAACACCGGGGAGCTGTTTTTT
NA TRBD2 TRBJ2-1 TRBV28 15 CASSPSGSVYNEQFF TGTGCCAGCAGCCCTAGCGGGAGTGTGTACAATGAGCAGTTCTTC
NA TRBD1 TRBJ1-2 TRBV9 14 CASSPEQGVYGYTF TGTGCCAGCAGCCCCGAACAGGGGGTCTATGGCTACACCTTC
once TRBD1 TRBJ1-2 TRBV7-2 13 CASSSDREYGYTF TGTGCCAGCAGTTCGGACAGGGAATATGGCTACACCTTC
NA NA TRBJ1-1 TRBV18 13 CASSSTGYTEAFF TGTGCCAGCTCATCCACAGGTTACACTGAAGCTTTCTTT
NA NA TRBJ1-1 TRBV10-2 11 CAAIGGTEAFF TGCGCCGCGATCGGGGGCACTGAAGCTTTCTTT
NA NA TRBJ2-4 TRBV5-6 15 CASSLVGGQTDIQYF TGTGCCAGCAGCTTGGTGGGCGGACAGACCGACATTCAGTACTTC
NA TRBD2 TRBJ2-2 TRBV7-2 15 CASSPAGGDTGELFF TGTGCCAGCAGCCCCGCGGGGGGAGACACCGGGGAGCTGTTTTTT
once NA TRBJ2-1 TRBV5-4 16 CASTHDRAGTYNEQFF TGTGCCAGCACCCACGACAGGGCGGGGACCTACAATGAGCAGTTCTTC
once TRBD1 TRBJ2-2 TRBV7-9 16 CASSQAGTANTGELFF TGTGCCAGCAGCCAAGCTGGGACAGCTAACACCGGGGAGCTGTTTTTT
NA NA TRBJ2-7 TRBV28 12 CASVSSVYEQYF TGTGCCAGCGTATCTTCGGTATACGAGCAGTACTTC
NA TRBD1 TRBJ2-7 TRBV6-5 14 CASSYLRGLGEQYF TGTGCCAGCAGCTATCTCAGGGGGTTGGGGGAGCAGTACTTC
NA TRBD1 TRBJ2-4 TRBV5-1 14 CASSLEGDRNIQYF TGCGCCAGCAGCTTGGAGGGGGACAGAAACATTCAGTACTTC
NA TRBD2 TRBJ2-1 TRBV10-3 15 CAITGVGGSHNEQFF TGTGCCATCACTGGGGTGGGCGGGAGCCACAATGAGCAGTTCTTC
NA NA TRBJ1-3 TRBV6-5 13 CASSWAYGNTIYF TGTGCCAGCAGTTGGGCGTATGGAAACACCATATATTTT
NA NA TRBJ2-7 TRBV10-3 15 CAISGLLTETYEQYF TGTGCCATCAGTGGCCTTTTGACAGAAACCTACGAGCAGTACTTC
NA TRBD2 TRBJ2-7 TRBV30 15 CACSAPSGSGYEQYF TGTGCCTGCTCGGCTCCTAGCGGGAGCGGCTACGAGCAGTACTTC
few NA TRBJ2-7 TRBV27 13 CASSFGRSYEQYF TGTGCCAGCAGTTTCGGGAGATCCTACGAGCAGTACTTC
NA NA TRBJ2-2 TRBV6-5 15 CASRATQGSTGELFF TGTGCCAGCAGGGCCACACAGGGAAGCACCGGGGAGCTGTTTTTT
NA TRBD1 TRBJ2-7 TRBV6-5 15 CASRMNRGLSYEQYF TGTGCCAGCAGGATGAACAGGGGTCTCTCCTACGAGCAGTACTTC
NA TRBD2 TRBJ2-3 TRBV7-9 16 CASTSLAGGPADTQYF TGTGCCAGCACCTCACTAGCGGGAGGGCCGGCAGATACGCAGTATTTT
NA NA TRBJ1-1 TRBV5-6 15 CASSFSQGYYTEAFF TGTGCCAGCAGCTTTTCACAGGGTTATTACACTGAAGCTTTCTTT
few TRBD1 TRBJ1-1 TRBV6-5 15 CASSYSRQGDTEAFF TGTGCCAGCAGTTACTCGCGACAGGGCGATACTGAAGCTTTCTTT
NA NA TRBJ2-2 TRBV7-2 13 CASSFGGPGELFF TGTGCCAGCAGCTTCGGGGGGCCCGGGGAGCTGTTTTTT
NA TRBD1 TRBJ1-5 TRBV7-2 16 CASSPRTGGANQPQHF TGTGCCAGCAGCCCCCGGACAGGGGGCGCGAATCAGCCCCAGCATTTT
NA TRBD2 TRBJ2-2 TRBV6-5 16 CASSYPSGIRTGELFF TGTGCCAGCAGTTATCCCAGCGGGATACGCACCGGGGAGCTGTTTTTT
NA TRBD1 TRBJ2-1 TRBV6-4 14 CASSEQGVNNEQFF TGTGCCAGCAGTGAACAGGGGGTCAACAATGAGCAGTTCTTC
NA TRBD1 TRBJ1-2 TRBV7-9 14 CASSFGQANYGYTF TGTGCCAGCAGCTTCGGACAGGCTAACTATGGCTACACCTTC